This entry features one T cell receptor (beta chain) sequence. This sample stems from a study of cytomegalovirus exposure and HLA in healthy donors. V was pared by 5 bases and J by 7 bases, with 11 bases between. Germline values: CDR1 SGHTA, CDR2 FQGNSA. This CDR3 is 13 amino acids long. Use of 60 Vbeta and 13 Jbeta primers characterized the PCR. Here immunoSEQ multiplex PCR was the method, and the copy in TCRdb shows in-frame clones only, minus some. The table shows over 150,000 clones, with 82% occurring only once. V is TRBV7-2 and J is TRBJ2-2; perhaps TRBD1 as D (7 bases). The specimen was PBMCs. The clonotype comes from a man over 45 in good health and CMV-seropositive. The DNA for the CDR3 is TGTGCCAGCAGCCGCCAGGGGGGCGGGGAGCTGTTTTTT. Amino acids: CASSRQGGGELFF.